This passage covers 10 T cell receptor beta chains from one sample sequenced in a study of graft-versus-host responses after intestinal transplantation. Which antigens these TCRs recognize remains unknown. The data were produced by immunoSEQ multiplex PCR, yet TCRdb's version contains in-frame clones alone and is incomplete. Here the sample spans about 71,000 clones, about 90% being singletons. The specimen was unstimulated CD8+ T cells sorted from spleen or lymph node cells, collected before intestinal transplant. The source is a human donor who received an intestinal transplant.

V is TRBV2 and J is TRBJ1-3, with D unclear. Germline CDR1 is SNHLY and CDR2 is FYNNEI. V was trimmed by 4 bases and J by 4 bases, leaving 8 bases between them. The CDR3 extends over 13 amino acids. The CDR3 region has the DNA TGTGCCAGCAGTGGAAACTCGGGAAACACCATATATTTT. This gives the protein CASSGNSGNTIYF.

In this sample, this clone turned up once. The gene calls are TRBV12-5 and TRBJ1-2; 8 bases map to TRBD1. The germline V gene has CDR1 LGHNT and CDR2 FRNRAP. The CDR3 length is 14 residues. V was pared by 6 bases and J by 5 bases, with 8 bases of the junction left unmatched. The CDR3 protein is CASGMTGAFYGYTF. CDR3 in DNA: TGTGCTAGTGGGATGACAGGGGCCTTTTATGGCTACACCTTC.

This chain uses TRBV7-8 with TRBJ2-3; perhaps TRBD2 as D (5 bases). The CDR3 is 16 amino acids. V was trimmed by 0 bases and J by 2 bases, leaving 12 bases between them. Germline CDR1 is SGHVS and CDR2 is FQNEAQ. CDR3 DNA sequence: TGTGCCAGCAGCTTAGCCAGTGGGGAGACCACAGATACGCAGTATTTT. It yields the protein CASSLASGETTDTQYF.

The CDR3 protein is CASKDTSSYNEQFF. The CDR3 DNA sequence: TGTGCCAGCAAAGACACGAGCTCCTACAATGAGCAGTTCTTC. The J gene is TRBJ2-1, the V gene TRBV7-9; no clear D gene. The CDR3 length is 14 residues. Trimming stripped 7 bases from V and 0 bases from J, with 10 bases between. Germline CDR1 and CDR2: SEHNR and FQNEAQ (reference sequence).

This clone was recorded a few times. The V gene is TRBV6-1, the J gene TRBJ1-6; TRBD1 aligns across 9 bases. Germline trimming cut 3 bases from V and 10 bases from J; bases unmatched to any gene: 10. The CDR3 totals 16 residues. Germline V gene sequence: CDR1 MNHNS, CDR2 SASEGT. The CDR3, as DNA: TGTGCCAGCAGTGACCCGGGACAGGGATCCCGCTCACCCCTCCACTTT. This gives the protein CASSDPGQGSRSPLHF.

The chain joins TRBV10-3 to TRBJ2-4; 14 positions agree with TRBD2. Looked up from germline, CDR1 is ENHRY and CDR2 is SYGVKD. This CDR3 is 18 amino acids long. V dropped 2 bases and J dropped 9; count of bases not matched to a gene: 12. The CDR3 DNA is TGTGCCATCAGTGAGGGCCCGGGACTAGCGGGGGAAAGGGGCATTCAGTACTTC. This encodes CAISEGPGLAGERGIQYF.

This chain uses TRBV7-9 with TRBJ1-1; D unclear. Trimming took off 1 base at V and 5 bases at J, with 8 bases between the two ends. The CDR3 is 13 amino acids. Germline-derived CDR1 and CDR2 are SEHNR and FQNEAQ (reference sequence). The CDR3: CASSLGQETEAFF. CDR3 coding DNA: TGTGCCAGCAGCTTAGGTCAAGAGACTGAAGCTTTCTTT.

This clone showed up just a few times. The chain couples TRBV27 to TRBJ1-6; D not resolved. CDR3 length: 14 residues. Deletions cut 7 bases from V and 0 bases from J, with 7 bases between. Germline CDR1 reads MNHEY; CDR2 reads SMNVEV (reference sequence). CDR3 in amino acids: CASTGSSYNSPLHF. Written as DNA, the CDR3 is TGTGCCAGCACGGGGAGCTCCTATAATTCACCCCTCCACTTT.

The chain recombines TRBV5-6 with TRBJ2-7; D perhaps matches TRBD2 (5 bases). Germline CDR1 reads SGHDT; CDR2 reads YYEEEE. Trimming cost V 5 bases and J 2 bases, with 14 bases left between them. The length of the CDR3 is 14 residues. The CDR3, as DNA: TGTGCCAGCAGGGTGGACCGGGGAACCTACGAGCAGTACTTC. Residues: CASRVDRGTYEQYF.

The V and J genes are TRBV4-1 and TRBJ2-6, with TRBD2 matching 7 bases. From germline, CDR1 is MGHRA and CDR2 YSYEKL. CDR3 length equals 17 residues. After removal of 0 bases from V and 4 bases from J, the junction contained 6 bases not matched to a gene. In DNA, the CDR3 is TGCGCCAGCAGCCAAGAGACTAGCTCCTTCGGGGCCAACGTCCTGACTTTC. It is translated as CASSQETSSFGANVLTF.